These T cell receptor beta chains were read from a single sample in a study of CD8 T cells in ankylosing spondylitis. TCRdb called the 5' RACE reads again in MiXCR, with one record for every CDR3 protein. Among around 140,000 distinct CDR3 sequences listed, roughly an eighth were seen once. The sample was blood, either unsorted or a sorted T cell fraction (not recorded which). These receptor sequences come from a female donor with ankylosing spondylitis or in good health (not recorded which). CDR3s include the opening cysteine and the closing phenylalanine or tryptophan. D genes are given only for firm matches. Size tells how often a clone was seen (once, few, many) or the class of an expanded clone, and some rows leave it out.

TRBV7-8	TRBJ2-2	many	TRBD1	TGTGCCAGCAGCCAGTGGACAGGGTCCGGGGAGCTGTTTTTT	CASSQWTGSGELFF
TRBV5-1	TRBJ1-1	many	TRBD1	TGCGCCAGCAGCCCCGGACAGGGGGGTGGCACTGAAGCTTTCTTT	CASSPGQGGGTEAFF
TRBV6-5	TRBJ2-7	few	-	TGTGCCAGCAGTTATCAGGGACTCAACTACGAGCAGTACTTC	CASSYQGLNYEQYF
TRBV24-1	TRBJ2-5	-	-	TGTGCCACCGAAGATGCGCGAATGAAGACCCAGTACTTC	CATEDARMKTQYF
TRBV19	TRBJ2-7	many	-	TGTGCCAGTAGTTCTTTCGGGGACGAGCAGTACTTC	CASSSFGDEQYF
TRBV5-5	TRBJ1-1	many	-	TGTGCCAGCAGCTCACTGGGGACTGAAGCTTTCTTT	CASSSLGTEAFF
TRBV10-3	TRBJ2-7	-	TRBD2	TGTGCCATCAGTGGGGGCGGGAGAACCCCCGAGCAGTACTTC	CAISGGGRTPEQYF
TRBV20-1	TRBJ1-2	many	-	TGCAGTGCTAGCTCTCTCCAGACCCTCAAAGACGGCTACACCTTC	CSASSLQTLKDGYTF
TRBV20-1	TRBJ2-7	-	-	TGCAGTGCTAGAGGGGCTACCCCCTACGAGCAGTACTTC	CSARGATPYEQYF
TRBV5-1	TRBJ2-1	many	-	TGCGCCAGCAGCTTGGACTTGGGGGAGTACAATGAGCAGTTCTTC	CASSLDLGEYNEQFF
TRBV14	TRBJ1-2	-	TRBD1	TGTGCCAGCAGCCCGCGGACAGGGGATGGCTACACCTTC	CASSPRTGDGYTF
TRBV7-6	TRBJ2-1	few	-	TGTGCCAGCAGCTTAAAGGGGAGCTCCTACAATGAGCAGTTCTTC	CASSLKGSSYNEQFF
TRBV18	TRBJ1-5	many	-	TGTGCCAGCAGCCAAGGCGGGGGGAATCAGCCCCAGCATTTT	CASSQGGGNQPQHF
TRBV6-6	TRBJ2-3	many	-	TGTGCCAGCAGTTTTAACACAGATACGCAGTATTTT	CASSFNTDTQYF
TRBV18	TRBJ2-5	-	-	TGTGCCAGCTCACCAAAAAGGGAGACCCAGTACTTC	CASSPKRETQYF
TRBV20-1	TRBJ2-1	many	-	TGCAGTGCTCCCACCTATTACAATGAGCAGTTCTTC	CSAPTYYNEQFF
TRBV12-3/TRBV12-4	TRBJ2-3	-	-	TGTGCCAGCAGTCCCCAACAGTGGGGGCCAGATACGCAGTATTTT	CASSPQQWGPDTQYF
TRBV5-1	TRBJ2-5	-	-	TGCGCCAGCAGCGGGGGAAAACAGGGCATCGGTGAGACCCAGTACTTC	CASSGGKQGIGETQYF
TRBV19	TRBJ2-2	many	TRBD2	TGTGCCAGTAGTCGACCTCTAATAGGGAGGGCCGGGGAGCTGTTTTTT	CASSRPLIGRAGELFF
TRBV6-5	TRBJ2-5	many	TRBD2	TGTGCCAGCAGTTACGATTTCGGGGGGGTAGAGACCCAGTACTTC	CASSYDFGGVETQYF
TRBV15	TRBJ1-3	many	-	TGTGCCACCAGCAGACTCACCTCTGGAAACACCATATATTTT	CATSRLTSGNTIYF
TRBV5-1	TRBJ2-5	many	-	TGCGCCAGCAGCTTGGCTCAGGATATGGAGACCCAGTACTTC	CASSLAQDMETQYF
TRBV7-2	TRBJ2-4	many	-	TGTGCCAGCAGCCAGCCCAAAAACATTCAGTACTTC	CASSQPKNIQYF
TRBV5-1	TRBJ2-7	many	-	TGCGCCAGCAGCTTGGACCCGTTATACGAGCAGTACTTC	CASSLDPLYEQYF
TRBV29-1	TRBJ2-1	many	TRBD2	TGCAGCGTTGGTATTAGCGGGGGCTACAATGAGCAGTTCTTC	CSVGISGGYNEQFF
TRBV4-2	TRBJ2-5	many	-	TGTGCCAGCAGCCAAGATAATAGAGAAGGTCGGGACGACCAGTACTTC	CASSQDNREGRDDQYF
TRBV28	TRBJ2-7	many	TRBD2	TGTGCCAGCAGTCCCGCTAGCGGGGGACGCTACGAGCAGTACTTC	CASSPASGGRYEQYF
TRBV19	TRBJ1-6	many	-	TGTGCCAGTAGTCGGACGGCAAGCTCCTATAATTCACCCCTCCACTTT	CASSRTASSYNSPLHF
TRBV5-1	TRBJ1-5	many	-	TGCGCCAGCAGCTTGGCCCCTGGGCAGCCCCAGCATTTT	CASSLAPGQPQHF
TRBV20-1	TRBJ1-6	few	TRBD1	TGCAGTGGACAGGGCGGAAATTCACCCCTCCACTTT	CSGQGGNSPLHF
TRBV5-1	TRBJ2-2	many	TRBD2	TGCGCCAGCAGTGGAAAAGCGGGAGCCACCGGGGAGCTGTTTTTT	CASSGKAGATGELFF
TRBV7-9	TRBJ1-4	many	-	TGTGCCAGCAGCCTACAGGGTGGAGATGAAAAACTGTTTTTT	CASSLQGGDEKLFF
TRBV27	TRBJ1-1	many	TRBD1	TGTGCCAGCAGAACAGGGGTTACTGAAGCTTTCTTT	CASRTGVTEAFF
TRBV20-1	TRBJ1-1	-	TRBD1	TGCAGTGTTAGCGGGCAGGGGGCCACTGAAGCTTTCTTT	CSVSGQGATEAFF
TRBV12-3/TRBV12-4	TRBJ2-7	many	TRBD2	TGTGCCAGCACTAGCGGGAGAACCCCCTCCTACCACGAGCAGTACTTC	CASTSGRTPSYHEQYF
TRBV7-3	TRBJ2-2	-	-	TGTGCCAGCAGCTTAAGTGGTCTCCCCGGGGAGCTGTTTTTT	CASSLSGLPGELFF
TRBV20-1	TRBJ2-3	few	-	TGCAGTGCTAGTATCGTAAAGGCGGGAAGAAGTGATACGCAGTATTTT	CSASIVKAGRSDTQYF
TRBV19	TRBJ1-1	many	-	TGTGCCAGCACCTTATGGACTGAAGCTTTCTTT	CASTLWTEAFF
TRBV5-1	TRBJ2-7	many	-	TGCGCCAGCAGCTTGGAGACGGGATCGGAGCAGTACTTC	CASSLETGSEQYF
TRBV6-5	TRBJ1-2	many	-	TGTGCCAGCAGTTACGAGGCGTACTATGGCTACACCTTC	CASSYEAYYGYTF
TRBV5-1	TRBJ2-6	many	-	TGCGCCAGCAGCCCCGACGGTTTCTCTGGGGCCAACGTCCTGACTTTC	CASSPDGFSGANVLTF
TRBV12-3/TRBV12-4	TRBJ1-5	few	-	TGTGCCAGCACCCCGGTCCCTGGGCAGCCCCAGCATTTT	CASTPVPGQPQHF
TRBV6-2/TRBV6-3	TRBJ2-7	many	TRBD2	TGTGCCAGCAGTTACGACCAGCGGGACCTCTACGAGCAGTACTTC	CASSYDQRDLYEQYF
TRBV18	TRBJ1-1	-	-	TGTGCCAGCTCACCCCAACAGGGCTCGAGAACTGAAGCTTTCTTT	CASSPQQGSRTEAFF
TRBV20-1	TRBJ2-1	many	-	TGCAGTGCTAGTAAGCGGGATGAGCAGTTCTTC	CSASKRDEQFF
TRBV5-1	TRBJ2-2	many	-	TGCGCCAGCAGCTTCGACGCGAACACCGGGGAGCTGTTTTTT	CASSFDANTGELFF
TRBV27	TRBJ1-5	many	-	TGTGCCAGCCGGGCTTATAGCAATCAGCCCCAGCATTTT	CASRAYSNQPQHF
TRBV3-1	TRBJ1-1	many	-	TGTGCCAGCAACCCCGGTGCACAATACACTGAAGCTTTCTTT	CASNPGAQYTEAFF